This TCR beta chain was identified in a study of T cell responses to AZD1222 COVID-19 vaccine. Study observations and caveats: Spike-wide vaccine-associated CD4 TCRs dominated at 160-218 and 743-854.

V shed 1 base, J shed 8 bases, and the junction held 4 bases outside the gene matches. CDR1 and CDR2 (germline): MNHEY, SMNVEV (reference sequence). This CDR3 contains 13 residues. This clone has only a few counts. Its specificity is not known. Sequencing used immunoSEQ multiplex PCR; TCRdb keeps in-frame clones, though not all of them. The sample yields about 120,000 clones, 91% seen once. The V gene is TRBV27, the J gene TRBJ1-2; 7 bases map to TRBD1. This TCR was sampled from an adult in good health. The starting material was peripheral blood, obtained on day 0 of AZD1222 vaccination. DNA of the CDR3: TGTGCCAGCAGTTTATACAGGGGTGGCGGCTACACCTTC. Its protein product is CASSLYRGGGYTF.